One sample yielded the 10 T cell receptor beta chains listed below, sequenced in a study of blood T cell repertoires in COVID-19. Repertoires were generated with immunoSEQ multiplex PCR, while TCRdb's copy carries only in-frame clones and drops some. The repertoire consists of about 170,000 clones, with roughly 91% occurring once and the leading ten covering approximately 2.1%. The sample consisted of peripheral blood. The receptors originated from a man between 45 and 60 years old who had recovered from COVID-19.

The rearrangement links TRBV10-3 to TRBJ2-7; TRBD1 aligns across 8 bases. The CDR3 runs to 17 residues. Germline CDR1 reads ENHRY; CDR2 reads SYGVKD. V lost 0 bases, J lost 4 bases, and 11 bases stayed unmatched. CDR3 residues: CAISESPGQGAKYEQYF. The CDR3 DNA follows: TGTGCCATCAGTGAGTCCCCTGGACAGGGCGCTAAGTACGAGCAGTACTTC.

This chain links TRBV29-1 with TRBJ2-5; no firm D call. The V end lost 4 bases, the J end lost 1 base, and 7 bases lay between the germline ends. The CDR3 runs to 12 residues. Looked up from germline, CDR1 is SQVTM and CDR2 is ANQGSEA. CDR3 region: CSVVLAQETQYF. In DNA form, the CDR3 reads TGCAGCGTTGTTCTGGCCCAAGAGACCCAGTACTTC.

This chain connects TRBV6-5 to TRBJ2-7; 8 bases line up with TRBD2. CDR3 length: 13 residues. V lost 10 bases and J lost 7; bases outside the gene matches: 12. Germline V gives CDR1 MNHEY, CDR2 SVGAGI. The CDR3 DNA reads TGTGCCATTACCGCGGCGGGGGGAGGGGAGCAGTACTTC. Translation: CAITAAGGGEQYF.

The chain uses TRBV27 and TRBJ2-7, with TRBD2 identical over 7 bases. The germline gives CDR1 MNHEY, CDR2 SMNVEV (reference sequence). Trimming removed 6 bases from V and 0 bases from J; junction bases left unmatched: 11. The CDR3 spans 16 residues. The CDR3 loop reads CASRPWVGGSSYEQYF. The CDR3 DNA reads as TGTGCCAGCAGGCCGTGGGTCGGGGGGAGCTCCTACGAGCAGTACTTC.

Only one count was recorded for this clone. The chain carries TRBV27 and TRBJ2-7, with 12 bases lining up with TRBD1. V shed 2 bases, J shed 5 bases, and the junction held 4 bases outside the gene matches. The germline V gene has CDR1 MNHEY and CDR2 SMNVEV (reference sequence). This CDR3 is built from 15 residues. CDR3 sequence: CASSLPGQGAHEQYF. The CDR3 DNA is TGTGCCAGCAGTTTACCGGGACAGGGGGCTCACGAGCAGTACTTC.

This chain connects TRBV2 to TRBJ1-2; the match to TRBD1 covers 11 bases. The length of the CDR3 is 15 residues. The V gene's germline CDR1 is SNHLY and CDR2 FYNNEI. The junction had 8 bases not matched to a gene; V was cut back by 7 bases and J by 4 bases. In nucleotides, the CDR3 is TGTGCCAGCATGGGACAGGGGGTGATGAGCTATGGCTACACCTTC. It encodes CASMGQGVMSYGYTF.

The rearrangement joins TRBV6-5 to TRBJ1-4, with TRBD1 matching over 7 bases. The CDR3 length is 15 residues. CDR1 and CDR2 (germline): MNHEY, SVGAGI. Trimming at V came to 5 bases and at J to 3 bases, leaving 6 bases not matched to a gene. The CDR3 DNA sequence: TGTGCCAGCAGTCTTGGACAGGTCCCTAATGAAAAACTGTTTTTT. Its translation: CASSLGQVPNEKLFF.

The J gene is TRBJ2-3, the V gene TRBV19; TRBD2 agrees at 9 bases. Trimming took 3 bases from V and 7 from J; bases not matched to a gene: 11. Germline V gives CDR1 LNHDA, CDR2 SQIVND (reference sequence). This CDR3 comprises 16 residues. The CDR3 is CASSMRLAGTTNTQYF. CDR3 nucleotides: TGTGCCAGTAGTATGCGTCTAGCGGGAACTACAAATACGCAGTATTTT.

This chain uses TRBV28 with TRBJ2-1, with D unclear. Trimming pared 6 bases from V and 6 bases from J, leaving 9 bases between. Germline V gene data show CDR1 as MDHEN and CDR2 as SYDVKM. The CDR3 spans 12 residues. CDR3 region: CASRQVSNEQFF. The CDR3 coding sequence is TGTGCCAGCAGACAAGTCTCCAATGAGCAGTTCTTC.

The V call is TRBV27, the J call TRBJ2-1, with TRBD2 identical over 11 bases. Trimming at V came to 6 bases and at J to 8 bases, leaving 9 bases not matched to a gene. Looked up from germline, CDR1 is MNHEY and CDR2 is SMNVEV (reference sequence). The CDR3 is made up of 15 amino acids. This CDR3 reads CASSPTSGSSDEQFF. The DNA for the CDR3 is TGTGCCAGCAGCCCTACTAGCGGGAGTTCGGATGAGCAGTTCTTC.